This is a list of T cell receptor beta chains from one sample in a study of cytomegalovirus exposure and HLA in healthy donors. Assay: immunoSEQ multiplex PCR; the TCRdb copy retains only in-frame clones and omits some. The table lists about 130,000 clones, about 79% of them singletons. The specimen sequenced was PBMCs. The receptors were gathered from a woman between 50 and 59 years old in good health and CMV-seronegative. CDR3s include the opening cysteine and the closing phenylalanine or tryptophan. D genes are given only for firm matches. Size tells how often a clone was seen (once, few, many) or the class of an expanded clone, and some rows leave it out.

V	J	D	size	DNA	CDR3
TRBV7-2	TRBJ2-7	NA	NA	TGTGCCAGCAGCTTCCAGGGTAACAACGAGCAGTACTTC	CASSFQGNNEQYF
TRBV4-1	TRBJ2-7	TRBD2	NA	TGCGCCAGCAGCCAACGAGGGACTAGCGGGGCAAGTGAGCAGTACTTC	CASSQRGTSGASEQYF
TRBV4-3	TRBJ1-2	NA	NA	TGCGCCAGCAGCCCGTCGGGGGGGCTAGGCTACACCTTC	CASSPSGGLGYTF
TRBV20-1	TRBJ2-1	NA	once	TGTAGTGCTAGAGATGTAGGGGAGTTCTTC	CSARDVGEFF
TRBV28	TRBJ2-7	NA	NA	TGTGCCAGCACCCCCTCAGGGGGGTTGGGCGAGCAGTACTTC	CASTPSGGLGEQYF
TRBV27	TRBJ1-4	NA	NA	TGTGCCAGCAGTTTAAGCCCGAATGAAAAACTGTTTTTT	CASSLSPNEKLFF
TRBV7-2	TRBJ1-2	NA	few	TGTGCCAGCAGCTTGGGAACAGGGTATGGCTACACCTTC	CASSLGTGYGYTF
TRBV7-9	TRBJ1-6	NA	NA	TGTGCCAGCAGCGCGCGCCTGAGCAGGGTGGGTTCACCCCTCCACTTT	CASSARLSRVGSPLHF
TRBV11-3	TRBJ1-1	NA	NA	TGTGCCAGCAGCTTAGATCTGAGCACTGAAGCTTTCTTT	CASSLDLSTEAFF
TRBV5-1	TRBJ2-7	TRBD1	NA	TGCGCCAGCAGCCCCTCCCAGGGGGCCTCCTACGAGCAGTACTTC	CASSPSQGASYEQYF
TRBV29-1	TRBJ2-7	TRBD2	NA	TGCAGCGCCCGACTAGCGGGAGCGTACGAGCAGTACTTC	CSARLAGAYEQYF
TRBV15	TRBJ1-4	NA	NA	TGTGCCACCAGCAGAGACAGGATTCTAAGCGAAAAACTGTTTTTT	CATSRDRILSEKLFF
TRBV25-1	TRBJ2-7	NA	few	TGTGCCAGCAGCCTAGCTGGTGGCTACGAGCAGTACTTC	CASSLAGGYEQYF
TRBV7-2	TRBJ2-7	TRBD2	NA	TGTGCCAGCAGCCCCCGGACTAGCGGCCCCTCCTACGAGCAGTACTTC	CASSPRTSGPSYEQYF
TRBV19	TRBJ2-1	TRBD2	NA	TGTGCCAGTAGCCTTGGGACTAGCGGGCAAGAGCAGTTCTTC	CASSLGTSGQEQFF
TRBV6-1	TRBJ1-4	NA	NA	TGTGCCAGCAGTGAGCAGGCAACTAATGAAAAACTGTTTTTT	CASSEQATNEKLFF
TRBV4-1	TRBJ2-1	TRBD2	once	TGCGCCAGCAGCCAAGGTGGGGGGACTAGCGGGACGGTTGAGCAGTTCTTC	CASSQGGGTSGTVEQFF
TRBV7-2	TRBJ2-7	NA	NA	TGTGCCAGCAGCCCAGACCAGGCCTTACGGGAGCAGTACTTC	CASSPDQALREQYF
TRBV28	TRBJ2-6	NA	NA	TGTGCCAGCCACCGGGGGTTTATGTCTCCTGGGGCCAACGTCCTGACTTTC	CASHRGFMSPGANVLTF
TRBV28	TRBJ2-1	NA	NA	TGTGCCAGCAGTTTAGTGGCGGTCTACAATGAGCAGTTCTTC	CASSLVAVYNEQFF
TRBV11-3	TRBJ2-2	NA	once	TGTGCCAGCAGCTCACTAGGGGGCACCGGGGAGCTGTTTTTT	CASSSLGGTGELFF
TRBV5-4	TRBJ2-7	TRBD2	NA	TGTGCCAGCAGCTTGTCGGGCGGGGGCTACGAGCAGTACTTC	CASSLSGGGYEQYF
TRBV19	TRBJ2-2	TRBD1	few	TGTGCCAGTAGTATCCCGAAACGACAGGGGAACACCGGGGAGCTGTTTTTT	CASSIPKRQGNTGELFF
TRBV6-5	TRBJ2-1	TRBD2	NA	TGTGCCAGCAGAAATCTAGCGGGAGGTTCCAATGAGCAGTTCTTC	CASRNLAGGSNEQFF
TRBV19	TRBJ2-2	TRBD1	NA	TGTGCCAGTAGTATGACAGGGTTGGACACCGGGGAGCTGTTTTTT	CASSMTGLDTGELFF
TRBV29-1	TRBJ2-1	NA	once	TGCAGCACAATAAGCTCCTACAATGAGCAGTTCTTC	CSTISSYNEQFF
TRBV7-9	TRBJ2-3	TRBD2	NA	TGTGCCAGCAGCTCCAAGACTAGCGGGATCGCAGATACGCAGTATTTT	CASSSKTSGIADTQYF
TRBV9	TRBJ2-3	NA	NA	TGTGCCAGCAGCGTAGACCCCCAGGTCACCTGGGGGCCCGAAGATACGCAGTATTTT	CASSVDPQVTWGPEDTQYF
TRBV30	TRBJ2-3	TRBD2	NA	TGTGCCCGGGGATCGGCACTAGCGGGTCAGTCAGATACGCAGTATTTT	CARGSALAGQSDTQYF
TRBV5-1	TRBJ1-1	TRBD1	NA	TGCGCCAGCAGCGTGGGACAGCAGAACACTGAAGCTTTCTTT	CASSVGQQNTEAFF
TRBV2	TRBJ1-2	NA	NA	TGTGCCAGCAGTCTGTTTAACTATGGCTACACCTTC	CASSLFNYGYTF
TRBV28	TRBJ2-7	TRBD1	NA	TGTGCCAGCAGTTCCCCTGGACAGGGGGACCCCTACGAGCAGTACTTC	CASSSPGQGDPYEQYF
TRBV9	TRBJ2-5	TRBD2	NA	TGTGCCAGCAGCGTAGGGACTAGCGGAGTTCAAGAGACCCAGTACTTC	CASSVGTSGVQETQYF
TRBV7-9	TRBJ1-1	TRBD1	NA	TGTGCCAGCAGCTCTACAGGGGGAGGCACTGAAGCTTTCTTT	CASSSTGGGTEAFF
TRBV5-1	TRBJ2-7	NA	NA	TGCGCCAGCAGCTTATATTCCAAAAACTACGAGCAGTACTTC	CASSLYSKNYEQYF
TRBV7-8	TRBJ2-1	TRBD2	NA	TGTGCCAGCAGCTTAGAAGGACTAGCGGGAGTCTGTGAGCAGTTCTTC	CASSLEGLAGVCEQFF
TRBV28	TRBJ2-1	TRBD2	once	TGTGCCAGCAGTTCCCTGGGACTAGCGGGAGCTGGGAGCTCCTACAATGAGCAGTTCTTC	CASSSLGLAGAGSSYNEQFF
TRBV27	TRBJ2-1	NA	NA	TGTGCCAGCAGTTTGTCCGACAATGAGCAGTTCTTC	CASSLSDNEQFF
TRBV30	TRBJ1-1	NA	NA	TGTGCCTGGAGTGTAGAGGTTCGCACTGAAGCTTTCTTT	CAWSVEVRTEAFF
TRBV27	TRBJ2-5	NA	NA	TGTGCCAGCACCTCCGGGACTTCCGAGACCCAGTACTTC	CASTSGTSETQYF
TRBV5-8	TRBJ1-6	NA	NA	TGTGCCAGCAGCTTTCCTGACACTCGTGGTTCACCCCTCCACTTT	CASSFPDTRGSPLHF
TRBV10-3	TRBJ2-7	TRBD2	NA	TGTGCCATCAGTGAGCCGTCTAGCGGGATTTCCTACGAGCAGTACTTC	CAISEPSSGISYEQYF
TRBV6-6	TRBJ2-1	NA	NA	TGTGCCAGCAGTACAGGACAAGACTACAATGAGCAGTTCTTC	CASSTGQDYNEQFF
TRBV6-5	TRBJ2-2	TRBD2	few	TGTGCCAGCAGTAGACTAGCGGGAGATGGCGGGGAGCTGTTTTTT	CASSRLAGDGGELFF
TRBV12-5	TRBJ1-1	NA	NA	TGTGCTAGTGTAAACGGACACCCATCGAACACTGAAGCTTTCTTT	CASVNGHPSNTEAFF
TRBV7-9	TRBJ2-1	NA	NA	TGTTCCAGCAGCTTCTATGCCTCCTACAATGAGCAGTTCTTC	CSSSFYASYNEQFF
TRBV6-5	TRBJ1-4	TRBD1	few	TGTGCCAGCAGTTACTCGGGCAGGGGACAGGAAAAACTGTTTTTT	CASSYSGRGQEKLFF
TRBV6-6	TRBJ1-2	NA	NA	TGTGCCAGCAGCTATGATTGGAACTATGGCTACACCTTC	CASSYDWNYGYTF
TRBV29-1	TRBJ2-1	TRBD2	NA	TGCAGCGTGGGGACTAGCGGGAGTTGGGCCCGTTTCTCCAATGAGCAGTTCTTC	CSVGTSGSWARFSNEQFF
TRBV5-4	TRBJ2-2	NA	NA	TGTGCCAGCAGCTCCCAGTCGGGGTCCGGGGAGCTGTTTTTT	CASSSQSGSGELFF
TRBV10-3	TRBJ2-5	NA	NA	TGTGCCATCAGGGGACTGTCACAAGAGACCCAGTACTTC	CAIRGLSQETQYF